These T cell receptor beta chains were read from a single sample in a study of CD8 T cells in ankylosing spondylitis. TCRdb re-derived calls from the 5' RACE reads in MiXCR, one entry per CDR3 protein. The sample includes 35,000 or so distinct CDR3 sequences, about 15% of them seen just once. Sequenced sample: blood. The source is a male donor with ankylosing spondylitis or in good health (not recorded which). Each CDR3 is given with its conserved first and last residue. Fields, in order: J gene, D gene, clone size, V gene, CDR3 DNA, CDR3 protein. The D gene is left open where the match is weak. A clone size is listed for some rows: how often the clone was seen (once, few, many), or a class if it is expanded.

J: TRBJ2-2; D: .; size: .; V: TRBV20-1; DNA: TGCAGTGCTAGTCCGGGGATTAGCACCGGGGAGCTGTTTTTT; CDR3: CSASPGISTGELFF
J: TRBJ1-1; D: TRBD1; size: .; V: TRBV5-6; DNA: TGTGCCAGCAGCTTGGGCAGGGGGATTACTGAAGCTTTCTTT; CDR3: CASSLGRGITEAFF
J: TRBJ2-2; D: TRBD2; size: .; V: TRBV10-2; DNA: TGCGCCAGCAGGTTAGCGGGATCCGGCACCGGGGAGCTGTTTTTT; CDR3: CASRLAGSGTGELFF
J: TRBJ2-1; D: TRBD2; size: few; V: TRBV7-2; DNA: TGTGCCAGCACCACAAAAATTCTAGCGGGAGGAGAGCAGTTCTTC; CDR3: CASTTKILAGGEQFF
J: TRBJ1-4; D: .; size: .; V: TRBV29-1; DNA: TGCAGCGTACGGAGGGCGACTAATGAAAAACTGTTTTTT; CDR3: CSVRRATNEKLFF
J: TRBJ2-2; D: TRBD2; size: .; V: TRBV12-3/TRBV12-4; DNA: TGTGCCAGCAGTTCAGGACTAGCGGCCATCACCGGGGAGCTGTTTTTT; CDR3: CASSSGLAAITGELFF
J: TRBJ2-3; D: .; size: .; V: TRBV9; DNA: TGTGCCAGCAGCGTAGTGGGACGCGGGCGTCCAGATACGCAGTATTTT; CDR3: CASSVVGRGRPDTQYF
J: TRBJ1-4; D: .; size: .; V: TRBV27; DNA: TGTGCCAGCAGGGGAAATGAAAAACTGTTTTTT; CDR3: CASRGNEKLFF
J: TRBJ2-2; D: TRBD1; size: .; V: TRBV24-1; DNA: TGTGCCACCAGTGATGAAGACAGGGGGGGCACCGGGGAGCTGTTTTTT; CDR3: CATSDEDRGGTGELFF
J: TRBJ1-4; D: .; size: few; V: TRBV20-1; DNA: TGCAGTGCTGGGTCCGGGGCCTGGGGTGAAAAACTGTTTTTT; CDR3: CSAGSGAWGEKLFF
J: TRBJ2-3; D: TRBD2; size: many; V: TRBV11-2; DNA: TGTGCCAGCAGCTTAGGGGCTAGCGGGGGGGCGGATACGCAGTATTTT; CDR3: CASSLGASGGADTQYF
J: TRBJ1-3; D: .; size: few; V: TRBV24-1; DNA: TGTGCCACCAGTGACCAGACTGGAAACACCATATATTTT; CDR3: CATSDQTGNTIYF
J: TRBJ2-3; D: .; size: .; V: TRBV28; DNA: TGTGCCAGCAGTTTTTATTTCTCTAGCACAGATACGCAGTATTTT; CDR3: CASSFYFSSTDTQYF
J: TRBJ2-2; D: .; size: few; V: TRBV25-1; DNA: TGTGCCAGCAGTGATCACAAACCCGGGGAGCTGTTTTTT; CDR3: CASSDHKPGELFF
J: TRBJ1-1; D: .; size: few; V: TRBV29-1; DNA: TGCAGCGTCACGGGACTTGCGGGCACTGAAGCTTTCTTT; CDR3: CSVTGLAGTEAFF
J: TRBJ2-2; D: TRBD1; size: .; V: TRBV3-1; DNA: TGTGCCAGCAGCGCGGACAGGGTTTCGGCCGGGGAGCTGTTTTTT; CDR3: CASSADRVSAGELFF
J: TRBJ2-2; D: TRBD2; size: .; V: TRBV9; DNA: TGTGCCAGCAGTCCCAGCGGGGGGGCCGGGGAGCTGTTTTTT; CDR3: CASSPSGGAGELFF
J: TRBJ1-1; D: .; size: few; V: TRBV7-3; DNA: TGTGCCAGCAGCTTAACCAACTCGAACACTGAAGCTTTCTTT; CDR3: CASSLTNSNTEAFF
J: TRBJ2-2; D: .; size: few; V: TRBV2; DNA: TGTGCCAGCAGGAGTAGTCCCGCCGGGGAGCTGTTTTTT; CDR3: CASRSSPAGELFF
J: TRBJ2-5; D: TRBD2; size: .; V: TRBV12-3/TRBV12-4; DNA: TGTGCCAGCAGCCTCCGGACTAGCGGCACCGGAGAGACCCAGTACTTC; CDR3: CASSLRTSGTGETQYF
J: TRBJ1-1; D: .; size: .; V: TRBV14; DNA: TGTGCCAGCAGCCAAGATATGGGGGCTGAAGCTTTCTTT; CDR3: CASSQDMGAEAFF
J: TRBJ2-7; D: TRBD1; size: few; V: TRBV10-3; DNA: TGTGCCATCAGTGGCAGGACAGGGAGCTCCTACGAGCAGTACTTC; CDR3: CAISGRTGSSYEQYF
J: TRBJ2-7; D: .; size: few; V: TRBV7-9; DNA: TGTGCCAGCAGCCGAAAAGTACCTGGCGAGCAGTACTTC; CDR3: CASSRKVPGEQYF
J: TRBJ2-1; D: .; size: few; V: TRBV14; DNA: TGTGCCAGCAGCCAAGATAGAATAGGGCAGTTCTTC; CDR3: CASSQDRIGQFF
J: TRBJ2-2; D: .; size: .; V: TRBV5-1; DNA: TGCGCCAGCAGCTTTTACAGGGGGGAGCTGTTTTTT; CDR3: CASSFYRGELFF
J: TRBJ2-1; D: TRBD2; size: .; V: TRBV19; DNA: TGTGCCAGTAGTATCAGCGGGGGGGCCAGGAATGAGCAGTTCTTC; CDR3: CASSISGGARNEQFF
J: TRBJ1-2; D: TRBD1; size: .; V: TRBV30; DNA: TGTGCCTGGAGAAAGACCAGGGGGGATGGCTACACCTTC; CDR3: CAWRKTRGDGYTF
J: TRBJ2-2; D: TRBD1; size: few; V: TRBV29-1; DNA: TGCAGCGTGAACCCGACAGGGGGTAGTACCGGGGAGCTGTTTTTT; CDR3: CSVNPTGGSTGELFF
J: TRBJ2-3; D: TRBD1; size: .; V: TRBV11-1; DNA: TGTGCCAGCAGCTTTGAGGGACAGCCCACAGATACGCAGTATTTT; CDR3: CASSFEGQPTDTQYF
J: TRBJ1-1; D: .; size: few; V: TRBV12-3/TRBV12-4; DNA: TGTGCCAGCAGTCGCAGGGCCGATGCTTTCTTT; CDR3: CASSRRADAFF
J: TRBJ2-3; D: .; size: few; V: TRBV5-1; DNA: TGCGCCAGCAGCTTGTCAGTGGCAGATACGCAGTATTTT; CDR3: CASSLSVADTQYF
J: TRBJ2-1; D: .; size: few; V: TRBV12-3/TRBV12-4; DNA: TGTGCCACCTCCCGGGACTCATACAATGAGCAGTTCTTC; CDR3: CATSRDSYNEQFF
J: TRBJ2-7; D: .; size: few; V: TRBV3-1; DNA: TGTGCCAGCAGCCAAGATTTAGCGGTCAACTACGAGCAGTACTTC; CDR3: CASSQDLAVNYEQYF
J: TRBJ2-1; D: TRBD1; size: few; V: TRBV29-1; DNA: TGCAGCGTTGAAAAGGGGGCGTACAATGAGCAGTTCTTC; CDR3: CSVEKGAYNEQFF
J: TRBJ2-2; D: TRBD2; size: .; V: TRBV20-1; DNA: TGCAGTGCCAGGGAACTAGCGGGAGTCAGTGGGGAGCTGTTTTTT; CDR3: CSARELAGVSGELFF
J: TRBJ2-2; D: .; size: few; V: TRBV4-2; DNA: TGTGCCAGCAGCCAAGATGCGGGCTGGGGCGGGGAGCTGTTTTTT; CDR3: CASSQDAGWGGELFF
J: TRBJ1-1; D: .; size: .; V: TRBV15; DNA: TGTGCCACCAGCACAACAGGGAACACTGAAGCTTTCTTT; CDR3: CATSTTGNTEAFF
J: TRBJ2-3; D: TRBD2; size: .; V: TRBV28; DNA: TGTGCCAGCAGCCCTAGCGGGGGGCCCACAGATACGCAGTATTTT; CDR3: CASSPSGGPTDTQYF
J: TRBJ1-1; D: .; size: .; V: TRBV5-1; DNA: TGCGCCAGCAGCTGGCGGGGGTTGGACGGCACTGAAGCTTTCTTT; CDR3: CASSWRGLDGTEAFF
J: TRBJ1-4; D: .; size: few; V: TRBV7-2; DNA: TGTGCCAGCAGCCCCGAAGTTGCAACTAATGAAAAACTGTTTTTT; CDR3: CASSPEVATNEKLFF
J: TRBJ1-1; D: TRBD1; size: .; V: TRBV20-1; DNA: TGCAGTGCTATTGACAGGGGGAGGAGCTCTGAAGCTTTCTTT; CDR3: CSAIDRGRSSEAFF
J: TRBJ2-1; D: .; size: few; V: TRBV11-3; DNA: TGTGCCAGCAGCTTGGCTCGGGGTAATGAGCAGTTCTTC; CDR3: CASSLARGNEQFF
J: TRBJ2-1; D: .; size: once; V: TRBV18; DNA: TGTGCCAGCTCACCAAATAGTGTCCATGAGCAGTTCTTC; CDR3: CASSPNSVHEQFF
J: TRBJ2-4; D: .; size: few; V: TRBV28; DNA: TGTGCCAGCAGTTCGGACTCAAACATTCAGTACTTC; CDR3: CASSSDSNIQYF
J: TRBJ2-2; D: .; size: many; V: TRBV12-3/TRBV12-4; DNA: TGTGCCAGCAGTAGGAACACCGGGGAGCTGTTTTTT; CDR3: CASSRNTGELFF
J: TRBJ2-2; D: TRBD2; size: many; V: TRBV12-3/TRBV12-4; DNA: TGTGCCAGCAGTTTAGCCAGCGGGGGGCGGACCGGGGAGCTGTTTTTT; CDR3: CASSLASGGRTGELFF
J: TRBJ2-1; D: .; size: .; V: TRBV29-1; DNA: TGCAGCGCCTTAGACAGAGAATACAATGAGCAGTTCTTC; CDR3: CSALDREYNEQFF
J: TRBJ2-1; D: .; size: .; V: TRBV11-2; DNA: TGTGCCAGCAGTTCCATAGCGGATTACAATGAGCAGTTCTTC; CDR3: CASSSIADYNEQFF
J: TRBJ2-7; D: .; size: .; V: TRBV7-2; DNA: TGTGCCAGCAGCTTAGGGGTCCCGCCCTACGAGCAGTACTTC; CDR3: CASSLGVPPYEQYF
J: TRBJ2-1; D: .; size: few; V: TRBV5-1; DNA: TGCGCCAGCAGCTTGGTATTAGGCAATGAGCAGTTCTTC; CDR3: CASSLVLGNEQFF
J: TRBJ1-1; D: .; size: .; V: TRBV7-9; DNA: TGTGCCAGCAGCTTGACAGTTTTTGAAGCTTTCTTT; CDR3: CASSLTVFEAFF
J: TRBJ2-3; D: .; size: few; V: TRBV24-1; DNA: TGTGCCACCAGTGACTCCCCTGCGAGAATGACAGATACGCAGTATTTT; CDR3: CATSDSPARMTDTQYF
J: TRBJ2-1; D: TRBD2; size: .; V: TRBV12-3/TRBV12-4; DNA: TGTGCCAGCAGTTTAGGCGGGAGTGGGTACAATGAGCAGTTCTTC; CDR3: CASSLGGSGYNEQFF
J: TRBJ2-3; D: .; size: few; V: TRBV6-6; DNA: TGTGCCAGCAGTTACTTCGGAGGTGATACGCAGTATTTT; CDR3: CASSYFGGDTQYF
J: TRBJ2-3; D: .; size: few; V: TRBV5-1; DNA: TGCGCCAGCCACTATGAGCCTTATCACACAGATACGCAGTATTTT; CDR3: CASHYEPYHTDTQYF
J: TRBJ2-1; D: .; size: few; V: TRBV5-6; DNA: TGTGCCAGCAGCTTGGAATTCGTGAGCTCCTACAATGAGCAGTTCTTC; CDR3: CASSLEFVSSYNEQFF
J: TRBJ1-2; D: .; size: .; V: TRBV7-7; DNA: TGTGCTAGCAGCCCTACAGAGAACTATGGCTACACCTTC; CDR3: CASSPTENYGYTF
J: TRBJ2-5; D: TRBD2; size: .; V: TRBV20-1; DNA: TGCAGTGCGGCGGGGGGGCCCGAAGAGACCCAGTACTTC; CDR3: CSAAGGPEETQYF
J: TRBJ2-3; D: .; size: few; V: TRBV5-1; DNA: TGCGCCAGCAGCTTGGTACAGGGAGGGGACACAGATACGCAGTATTTT; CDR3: CASSLVQGGDTDTQYF
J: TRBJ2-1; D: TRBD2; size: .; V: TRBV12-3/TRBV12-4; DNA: TGTGCCAGCAGTTTAGGAGTTAGCGGGGAGCAGTTCTTC; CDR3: CASSLGVSGEQFF